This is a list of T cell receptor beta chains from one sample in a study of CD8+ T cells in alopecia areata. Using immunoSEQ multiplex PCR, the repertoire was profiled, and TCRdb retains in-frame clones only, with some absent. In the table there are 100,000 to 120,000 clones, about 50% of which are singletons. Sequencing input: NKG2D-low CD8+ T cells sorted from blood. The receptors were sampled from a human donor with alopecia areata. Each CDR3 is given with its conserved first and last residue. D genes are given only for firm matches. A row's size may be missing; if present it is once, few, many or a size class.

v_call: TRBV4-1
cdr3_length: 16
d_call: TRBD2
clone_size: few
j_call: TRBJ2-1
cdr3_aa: CASSAQTSGGYNEQFF
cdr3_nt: TGCGCCAGCAGCGCACAGACTAGCGGGGGCTACAATGAGCAGTTCTTC

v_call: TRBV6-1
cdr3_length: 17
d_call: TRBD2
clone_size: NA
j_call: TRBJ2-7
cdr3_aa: CASSEAWLAGVRYEQYF
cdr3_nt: TGTGCCAGCAGTGAAGCGTGGCTAGCGGGAGTTCGCTACGAGCAGTACTTC

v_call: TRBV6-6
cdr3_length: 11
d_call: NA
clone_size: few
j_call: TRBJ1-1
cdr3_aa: CASTHPLGAFF
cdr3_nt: TGTGCCAGCACCCACCCCCTGGGAGCTTTCTTT

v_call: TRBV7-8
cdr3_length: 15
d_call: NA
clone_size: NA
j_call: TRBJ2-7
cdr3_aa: CASSLAGTTGYEQYF
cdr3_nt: TGTGCCAGCAGCTTAGCCGGGACGACAGGCTACGAGCAGTACTTC

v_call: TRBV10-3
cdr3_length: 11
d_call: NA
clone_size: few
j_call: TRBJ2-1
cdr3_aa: CAITSDSEQFF
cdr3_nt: TGTGCCATCACATCGGACAGCGAGCAGTTCTTC

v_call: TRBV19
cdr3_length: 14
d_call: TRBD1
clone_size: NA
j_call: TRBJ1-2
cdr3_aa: CASNPGQRDYGYTF
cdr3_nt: TGTGCCAGTAACCCGGGACAGAGGGACTATGGCTACACCTTC

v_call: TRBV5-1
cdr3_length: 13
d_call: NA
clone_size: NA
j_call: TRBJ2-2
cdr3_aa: CASSLYGTGELFF
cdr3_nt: TGCGCCAGCAGCTTGTACGGGACCGGGGAGCTGTTTTTT

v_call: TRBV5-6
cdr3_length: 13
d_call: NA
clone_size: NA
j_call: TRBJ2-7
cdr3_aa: CASSLGRAYEQYF
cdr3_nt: TGTGCCAGCAGCTTGGGTCGCGCCTACGAGCAGTACTTC

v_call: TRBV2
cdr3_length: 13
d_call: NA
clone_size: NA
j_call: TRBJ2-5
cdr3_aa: CASMGLPQETQYF
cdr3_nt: TGTGCCAGCATGGGATTACCCCAAGAGACCCAGTACTTC

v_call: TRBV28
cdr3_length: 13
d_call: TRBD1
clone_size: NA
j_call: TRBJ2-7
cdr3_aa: CASSFGTGYEQYF
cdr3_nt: TGTGCCAGCAGTTTCGGGACAGGCTACGAGCAGTACTTC

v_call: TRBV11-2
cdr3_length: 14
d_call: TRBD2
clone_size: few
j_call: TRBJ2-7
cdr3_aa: CASSFGSGSYEQYF
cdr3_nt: TGTGCCAGCAGCTTTGGTAGCGGGAGCTACGAGCAGTACTTC

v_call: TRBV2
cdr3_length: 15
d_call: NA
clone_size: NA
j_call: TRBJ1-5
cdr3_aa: CASRAGSLSNQPQHF
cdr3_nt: TGTGCCAGCAGGGCGGGGAGCCTTAGCAATCAGCCCCAGCATTTT

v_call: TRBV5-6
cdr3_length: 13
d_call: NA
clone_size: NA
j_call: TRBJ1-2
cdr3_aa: CASSLRANYGYTF
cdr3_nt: TGTGCCAGCAGCTTGCGGGCTAACTATGGCTACACCTTC

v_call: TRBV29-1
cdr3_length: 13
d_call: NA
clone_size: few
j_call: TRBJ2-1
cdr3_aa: CSVVGLPDNEQFF
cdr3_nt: TGCAGCGTTGTTGGACTTCCCGACAATGAGCAGTTCTTC

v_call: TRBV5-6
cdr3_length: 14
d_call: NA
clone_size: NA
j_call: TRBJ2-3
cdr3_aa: CASSSGLGTDTQYF
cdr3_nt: TGTGCCAGCAGCTCGGGACTTGGCACAGATACGCAGTATTTT

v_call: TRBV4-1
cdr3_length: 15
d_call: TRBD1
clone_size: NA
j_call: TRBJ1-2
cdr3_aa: CASSEEDRVTYGYTF
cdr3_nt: TGCGCCAGCAGCGAAGAGGACAGGGTAACCTATGGCTACACCTTC

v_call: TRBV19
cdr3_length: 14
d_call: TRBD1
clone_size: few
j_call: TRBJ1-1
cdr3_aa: CASSIGQVNTEAFF
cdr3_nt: TGTGCCAGTAGTATTGGACAGGTCAACACTGAAGCTTTCTTT

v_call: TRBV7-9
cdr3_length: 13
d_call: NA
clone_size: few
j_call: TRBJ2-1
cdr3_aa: CASSRNREDEQFF
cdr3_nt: TGTGCCAGCAGTCGCAACAGGGAGGATGAGCAGTTCTTC

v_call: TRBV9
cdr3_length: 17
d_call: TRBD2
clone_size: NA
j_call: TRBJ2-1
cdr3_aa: CASSAPRTSGSDNEQFF
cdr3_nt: TGTGCCAGCAGCGCACCCCGGACTAGCGGGAGCGATAATGAGCAGTTCTTC

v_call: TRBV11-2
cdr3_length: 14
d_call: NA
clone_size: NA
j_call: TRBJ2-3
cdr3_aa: CASSLRAYIDTQYF
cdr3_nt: TGTGCCAGCAGCCTAAGGGCCTACATAGATACGCAGTATTTT

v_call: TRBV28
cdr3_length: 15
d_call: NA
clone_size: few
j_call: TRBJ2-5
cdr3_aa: CASSLLRTRGETQYF
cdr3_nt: TGTGCCAGCAGTCTCCTCCGGACGCGAGGAGAGACCCAGTACTTC

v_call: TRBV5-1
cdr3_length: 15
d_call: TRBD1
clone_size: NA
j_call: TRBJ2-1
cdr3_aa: CASSLEGQGADEQFF
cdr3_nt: TGCGCCAGCAGCTTGGAGGGACAGGGGGCCGATGAGCAGTTCTTC

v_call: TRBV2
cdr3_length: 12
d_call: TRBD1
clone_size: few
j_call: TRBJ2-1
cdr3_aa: CASKAGGDEQFF
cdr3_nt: TGTGCCAGCAAGGCAGGGGGCGATGAGCAGTTCTTC

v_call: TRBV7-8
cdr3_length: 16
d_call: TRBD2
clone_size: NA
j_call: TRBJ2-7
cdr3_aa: CASSFPPLAAYYEQYF
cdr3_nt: TGTGCCAGCAGCTTCCCCCCACTAGCGGCTTACTACGAGCAGTACTTC

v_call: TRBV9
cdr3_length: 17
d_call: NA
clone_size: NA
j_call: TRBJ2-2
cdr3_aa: CASSVRTGSPNTGELFF
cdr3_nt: TGTGCCAGCAGCGTAAGAACGGGTAGTCCGAACACCGGGGAGCTGTTTTTT

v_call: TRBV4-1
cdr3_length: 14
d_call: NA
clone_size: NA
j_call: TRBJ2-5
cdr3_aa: CASSPNKNRETQYF
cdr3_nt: TGCGCCAGCAGCCCTAACAAAAACCGAGAGACCCAGTACTTC

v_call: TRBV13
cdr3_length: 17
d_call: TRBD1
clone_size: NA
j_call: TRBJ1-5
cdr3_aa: CASSLSTGTGWNQPQHF
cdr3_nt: TGTGCCAGCAGCTTGAGCACCGGGACAGGGTGGAATCAGCCCCAGCATTTT

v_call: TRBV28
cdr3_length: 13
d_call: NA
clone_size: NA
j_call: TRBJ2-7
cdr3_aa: CASSFQGSYEQYF
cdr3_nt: TGTGCCAGCAGTTTTCAGGGCTCCTACGAGCAGTACTTC